This T cell receptor (beta chain) was found in a study of blood T cell repertoires in COVID-19 (dated by TCRdb to the early 2020s). For context, the study as a whole: Collaborator samples came from the United States, Italy and Spain and covered acute and convalescent phases of COVID-19. The prospective study material was composed of cDNA or gDNA derived from T cells, B-cell-depleted T cells, or PBMCs. The dataset comprised deeply sampled blood TCRbeta repertoires from subjects exposed to, actively infected with, or recovered from COVID-19. Where HLA class I and class II types were available, the types were taken from metadata supplied by the sample provider, not from assay-based typing. Samples were obtained from the ongoing ImmuneRACE study (first 160 participants) and from 1,000 to 1,500 subjects provided by 6 global collaborators. Sample metadata almost always included a de-identified subject ID, COVID-19 status, age in years and sex. The repertoires were released in a freely available public database intended as a resource for research on the immune response to SARS-CoV-2.

On this clone itself: Its antigen target is currently unknown. Base qualities are not recorded, but no much larger clone differs from it by a single base.

Between the V and J ends, shortened by 2 bases and 0 bases respectively, the junction contains 11 bases. The cysteine opens and the phenylalanine closes a CDR3 of 16 amino acids. Kept here is only the CDR3 DNA, which spans 48 bases and is read in frame from base 1. CDR1 and CDR2 are read off the germline V gene (reference sequence) as LGHDT and YNNKEL. Results and caveats for the whole study, not just this receptor: How much clinical and demographic metadata was included differed by source and by participant, and the metadata was provided uncurated.

The collaborating institutions used their own protocols to collect whole blood in K2EDTA tubes. Collaborator samples were shipped for TCRbeta analysis as frozen whole blood, isolated PBMCs, or DNA extracted from either sample type. TCRbeta CDR3 regions were amplified from genomic DNA by means of the immunoSEQ Assay, a bias-controlled multiplex PCR. The source study handled its data this way. Within the assay, amplification of reference gene primers was used to estimate how many nucleated cells each sample contained. To quantify the absolute abundance of each unique TCRbeta CDR3 rearrangement, sequence reads were collapsed and filtered. For each sample, productive Simpson clonality was calculated as the square root of Simpson's diversity index over productive rearrangements. TCRdb carries this immuneACCESS record with in-frame sequences only. Its versions omit some clonotypes, under half of them owing to an unresolved V gene in the studies checked, with the rest unexplained. V and J calls plus clone size are reproduced from that table; the DNA served to infer D and trimming. The table for this sample lists approximately 91,000 clones; over 70% of them were counted only once. The ten largest account for 19% of the sample.

The chain employs TRBV3-1 (or the pseudogene TRBV3-2) and TRBJ1-3, with the D gene call left open. The sample comprised peripheral blood. This TCR came from a human donor in a cohort sampled during active COVID-19. The sequenced DNA is TGTGCCAGCAGCCAACTCAGGATCCTCTCTGGAAACACCATATATTTT. The translation is CASSQLRILSGNTIYF.